This T cell receptor beta chain was recorded in a study of regulatory T cells in long-lasting Graves disease. Building the TCR beta libraries relied on iRepertoire HTBI primers, and CDR3 regions underwent Arm-PCR. TCRdb fed the multiplex PCR reads into MiXCR, producing one record per CDR3 protein. The sample lists roughly 420,000 distinct CDR3 sequences, over 15% seen once, with about 10% in the top ten. This clonotype showed up many times. The CDR3 loop spans 13 amino acids. The J segment lost 6 bases and the V segment lost 6 bases, leaving 6 bases of the junction unmatched. Time point meaning: newly diagnosed GD, antithyroid drugs for less than 3 months. Extracted RNA from PBMCs served as the source of the TCR library. Separately, the same data were catalogued under a study of T cells in Graves' hyperthyroidism and ophthalmopathy. From that study: Hyperthyroidism of Graves' type that showed no ophthalmopathy progression within 18 months was stable.

This chain links TRBV12-3 or TRBV12-4 with TRBJ1-1, with 8 nucleotides matching TRBD1. The sample consisted of peripheral blood mononuclear cells (PBMCs), taken at new diagnosis, from a patient treated with antithyroid drugs. The sequence derives from a woman aged 30 to 39 with Graves disease. CDR3 DNA: TGTGCCAGCAGCGGACAGGGTCACGCTGAAGCTTTCTTT. Its protein product is CASSGQGHAEAFF.